This T cell receptor beta chain derives from a study of identical twins. Study-wide results and caveats: Cord blood beta clonotypes that were abundant carried fewer insertions, and memory repertoires showed no such trend.

The CDR3 runs 14 residues. Germline CDR1 reads SGHRS; CDR2 reads YFSETQ. Trimming stripped 3 bases from V and 7 bases from J, with 16 bases between. A single record per CDR3 protein comes from TCRdb applying MiXCR to the 5' RACE reads. The top ten hold over 0.25% of the sample, which has 1,800,000 or so distinct CDR3 sequences, less than 35% seen once. This clonotype was picked up a small number of times. Antigen: not known. Sequenced material: cord blood. V usage is TRBV5-1 and J usage is TRBJ1-2, with a possible D match to TRBD1 (6 bases). The receptor's source is a newborn girl in good health. The CDR3 nucleotides read TGCGCCAGCAGCTCGGAGACAGGTGGCGGTGGCTACACCTTC. This translates into CASSSETGGGGYTF.